A single sample gave rise to the 20 T cell receptor beta chains below, sequenced in a study of T cell responses to AZD1222 COVID-19 vaccine. Measured with immunoSEQ multiplex PCR; TCRdb has only the in-frame clones, and not every one. The sample has 150,000 or so clones, 90% seen once; the top ten hold roughly 1.6%. This material consisted of peripheral blood, taken 28 days after the second AZD1222 dose. These receptors all stem from an adult who received the AZD1222 COVID-19 vaccine.

This chain links TRBV27 with TRBJ2-7; 7 nucleotides line up with TRBD1. The germline V gene has CDR1 MNHEY and CDR2 SMNVEV (reference sequence). The CDR3 is 15 residues long. The junction had 12 bases not matched to a gene; V was cut back by 8 bases and J by 2 bases. CDR3 nucleotide sequence: TGTGCCAGCGGGACAGCAGGGAGTGGCGCCTACGAGCAGTACTTC. Translating it yields CASGTAGSGAYEQYF.

Note on this clone: Other DNA sequences in the same sample also yield this CDR3. V gene TRBV5-4 combines with J gene TRBJ1-6; D not resolved. The CDR3 runs to 16 residues. V shed 0 bases and J shed 0 bases, with 7 bases lying between them. CDR1 and CDR2 (germline): SGHNT, YYREEE (reference sequence). The CDR3 region is CASSLGGSSYNSPLHF. The DNA of the CDR3 is TGTGCCAGCAGCTTGGGCGGCAGCTCCTATAATTCACCCCTCCACTTT.

The rearrangement links TRBV6-5 to TRBJ1-1, with D unresolved. Germline CDR1 MNHEY, CDR2 SVGAGI. This CDR3 region has 13 residues. Trimming shortened V by 4 bases and J by 4 bases, and 10 bases separated the two germline ends. The CDR3 is CASSFDRGTEAFF. The CDR3 nucleotides read TGTGCCAGCAGTTTTGACCGAGGCACTGAAGCTTTCTTT.

The J gene is TRBJ2-7, the V gene TRBV2; the D is unclear. V was trimmed by 3 bases and J by 0 bases, leaving 6 bases between them. Looked up from germline, CDR1 is SNHLY and CDR2 is FYNNEI. The CDR3 runs 13 residues. In DNA form, the CDR3 reads TGTGCCAGCAGTGACAGGAGCTCCTACGAGCAGTACTTC. It yields the protein CASSDRSSYEQYF.

The gene calls are TRBV5-1 and TRBJ2-5; 11 bases agree with TRBD2. CDR3 length equals 16 residues. J lost 3 bases, V lost 4 bases, and 8 bases had no gene match. The germline V gene encodes CDR1 SGHRS and CDR2 YFSETQ. CDR3 region: CASSPGTSGEEETQYF. In DNA, the CDR3 is TGCGCCAGCAGCCCAGGGACTAGCGGAGAGGAAGAGACCCAGTACTTC.

The chain carries TRBV2 and TRBJ1-6; D is undetermined. In germline, CDR1 is SNHLY, CDR2 FYNNEI. The CDR3 covers 14 residues. V was cut by 5 bases and J by 8 bases, with 13 bases left in between. This CDR3 reads CASSLWQDDSPLHF. The CDR3 DNA sequence: TGTGCCAGCAGTCTATGGCAGGACGATTCACCCCTCCACTTT.

This clone is a singleton in its sample. J is TRBJ2-1 and V is TRBV19; D might be TRBD2 (5 bases). Germline loops: CDR1 LNHDA, CDR2 SQIVND (reference sequence). Trimming cost V 0 bases and J 10 bases, with 13 bases left between them. This CDR3 spans 14 amino acids. The CDR3 region is CASSIDLGVREQFF. Here the CDR3 DNA reads TGTGCCAGTAGTATAGATCTCGGGGTGCGCGAGCAGTTCTTC.

The chain uses TRBV19 and TRBJ2-3, with D maybe TRBD2 (5 bases). This CDR3 comprises 15 residues. Germline-derived CDR1 and CDR2 are LNHDA and SQIVND (reference sequence). Trimming took 9 bases from V and 10 from J, leaving 26 bases between them. The CDR3 here is CAREPGLPMERAQYF. CDR3 DNA: TGTGCCAGAGAACCCGGACTTCCAATGGAGAGGGCGCAGTATTTT.

J is TRBJ2-3 and V is TRBV7-4, with 8 nucleotides matching TRBD2. This CDR3 region has 14 residues. In germline, CDR1 is SGHVT, CDR2 SQSDAQ. Trimming removed 5 bases from V and 3 bases from J; junction bases left unmatched: 4. For the CDR3, the DNA is TGTGCCAGCAGCCAGACTAGCGAGACAGATACGCAGTATTTT. Its protein product is CASSQTSETDTQYF.

The chain uses TRBV5-1 and TRBJ1-2; no clear D gene. This CDR3 comprises 13 residues. Trimming shortened V by 4 bases and J by 4 bases, and 11 bases separated the two germline ends. In germline, CDR1 is SGHRS, CDR2 YFSETQ. Here the CDR3 reads CASSPDGVYGYTF. The CDR3 DNA reads as TGCGCCAGCAGCCCGGATGGGGTCTATGGCTACACCTTC.

This clone was seen once. The chain combines TRBV7-9 with TRBJ2-2; TRBD1 aligns across 9 bases. Germline V CDR1 and CDR2: SEHNR, FQNEAQ (reference sequence). V lost 5 bases, J lost 2 bases, and 9 bases stayed unmatched. CDR3 length equals 17 residues. The DNA of the CDR3 is TGTGCCAGCAGCCTCTCTCTGGGACAGGGTAACACCGGGGAGCTGTTTTTT. This gives the protein CASSLSLGQGNTGELFF. Variable domain in full (rest from reference TRBV7-9 and TRBJ2-2): DTGVSQNPRHKITKRGQNVTFRCDPISEHNRLYWYRQTLGQGPEFLTYFQNEAQLEKSRLLSDRFSAERPKGSFSTLEIQRTEQGDSAMYLCASSLSLGQGNTGELFFGEGSRLTVL.

The chain carries TRBV21-1 and TRBJ1-3. TRBV21-1 is a known pseudogene. CDR3 length: 17 residues. The CDR3 reads CASTKRGGKASGNTIYF. DNA of the CDR3: TGTGCCAGCACCAAAAGGGGGGGGAAGGCCTCTGGAAACACCATATATTTT.

The rearrangement links TRBV6-5 to TRBJ2-3; D remains unclear. This CDR3 has 11 amino acids. V lost 7 bases and J lost 3, with 5 bases in between. Germline assignment: CDR1 MNHEY and CDR2 SVGAGI. CDR3 protein: CASTKTDTQYF. For the CDR3, the DNA is TGTGCCAGCACCAAAACAGATACGCAGTATTTT.

This chain links TRBV28 with TRBJ2-1, with TRBD2 matching over 8 bases. This CDR3 contains 16 residues. Germline V gene data show CDR1 as MDHEN and CDR2 as SYDVKM. Germline trimming cut 6 bases from V and 2 bases from J; bases unmatched to any gene: 9. The DNA for the CDR3 is TGTGCCAGCAGCCCGGGGCGGGAGGCCCCCTACAATGAGCAGTTCTTC. Encoded protein: CASSPGREAPYNEQFF.

This chain joins TRBV5-6 and TRBJ1-2; 7 bases agree with TRBD1. The CDR3 length is 14 residues. The V gene end was trimmed by 0 bases and the J gene end by 3 bases; junction bases not matched to a gene: 2. In germline, CDR1 is SGHDT, CDR2 YYEEEE. In nucleotides, the CDR3 is TGTGCCAGCAGCTTGGGACAGGGCCACTATGGCTACACCTTC. Translated, it gives CASSLGQGHYGYTF.

The CDR3 reads CASSLNRGRINTEAFF. The CDR3 nucleotides are TGTGCCAGCAGCCTCAACAGGGGGCGCATTAACACTGAAGCTTTCTTT. The chain employs TRBV7-6 and TRBJ1-1; 9 bases are a match to TRBD1. This CDR3 comprises 16 residues. V lost 5 bases and J lost 2; bases outside the gene matches: 9. Germline V gene sequence: CDR1 SGHVS, CDR2 FNYEAQ.

V usage is TRBV11-2 and J usage is TRBJ2-1, with D maybe TRBD1 (6 bases). Germline lookup yields CDR1 SGHAT and CDR2 FQNNGV. The CDR3 consists of 16 residues. Trimming took off 5 bases at V and 0 bases at J, with 14 bases between the two ends. The CDR3 sequence is CASSRGGESSYNEQFF. In DNA, the CDR3 is TGTGCCAGCAGCAGAGGGGGTGAGAGCTCCTACAATGAGCAGTTCTTC.

The chain carries TRBV7-6 and TRBJ2-3; 8 bases match TRBD2. The V gene end was trimmed by 3 bases and the J gene end by 2 bases; junction bases not matched to a gene: 4. This CDR3 has 15 amino acids. Looked up from germline, CDR1 is SGHVS and CDR2 is FNYEAQ. The CDR3 is CASSLAGGPTDTQYF. The DNA of the CDR3 is TGTGCCAGCAGCTTGGCGGGGGGACCCACAGATACGCAGTATTTT.

The rearrangement uses TRBV27 and TRBJ1-6; D not certain. The ends were cut back, 4 bases at V and 3 bases at J, with 10 bases in the middle. This CDR3 is 15 amino acids long. Germline CDR1 MNHEY, CDR2 SMNVEV (reference sequence). CDR3 DNA: TGTGCCAGCAGTTCACTACTGAGCTATAATTCACCCCTCCACTTT. This translates into CASSSLLSYNSPLHF.

The CDR3 region has the DNA TGTGCCAGCAGCTTATCCCAGACAGGGAGGCAAGAGACCCAGTACTTC. Its translation is CASSLSQTGRQETQYF. This rearrangement joins TRBV13 to TRBJ2-5, with D perhaps TRBD1 (7 bases). V lost 2 bases to trimming and J lost 2 bases, with 15 bases between them. Germline V CDR1 and CDR2: PRHDT, FYEKMQ (reference sequence). This CDR3 comprises 16 residues. Full variable domain (missing parts from reference TRBV13 and TRBJ2-5): AAGVIQSPRHLIKEKRETATLKCYPIPRHDTVYWYQQGPGQDPQFLISFYEKMQSDKGSIPDRFSAQQFSDYHSELNMSSLELGDSALYFCASSLSQTGRQETQYFGPGTRLLVL.